These 17 T cell receptor beta chains originate from one sample sequenced in a study of spatial heterogeneity in lung cancer. The time point denotes: sample taken at primary tumor resection. TCRdb itself ran the 5' RACE reads through MiXCR, one entry per CDR3 protein. Of 20,000 to 25,000 distinct CDR3 sequences in the sample, approximately 6.5% were seen once. These receptors have no identified antigens. Whole-study results and caveats: Tumor mutation count correlated with how many alpha and beta TCRs expanded intratumorally.

The sample here was lung tumor tissue, taken at surgery. Receptors originate from a male donor with early-stage non-small cell lung cancer.

The sample holds a few counts of this clonotype. CDR3 amino acids: CRGDRGAYEQYF. The CDR3, as DNA: TGCAGGGGGGACAGGGGAGCCTACGAGCAGTACTTC. The chain has TRBV20-1 and TRBJ2-7; 10 bases fit TRBD1. Germline V CDR1 and CDR2: DFQATT, SNEGSKA (reference sequence). The CDR3 spans 12 residues.

There are many counts of this clonotype. J is TRBJ2-7 and V is TRBV28; no clear D. The V end lost 6 bases, the J end lost 2 bases, and 17 bases lay between the germline ends. CDR3 size: 15 residues. CDR1 and CDR2 from the germline V gene are MDHEN and SYDVKM. The CDR3 DNA is TGTGCCAGCAGCACCTATGATAGAACCACCTACGAGCAGTACTTC. Its protein product is CASSTYDRTTYEQYF.

The rearrangement joins TRBV6-2 or TRBV6-3 to TRBJ2-4, with D perhaps TRBD1 or TRBD2 (5 bases each). The V end lost 2 bases, the J end lost 0 bases, and 8 bases lay between the germline ends. Germline CDR1 is MNHEY and CDR2 is SVGEGT. CDR3 length equals 15 residues. CDR3 in DNA: TGTGCCAGCAGTTACGCCGGGGCAGCCAAAAACATTCAGTACTTC. Amino acids: CASSYAGAAKNIQYF.

Ten or more counts support this clonotype. V gene TRBV7-2 combines with J gene TRBJ2-5; a weak D match, TRBD1 (5 bases). V lost 1 base, J lost 4 bases, and 7 bases lay in between. The germline V gene encodes CDR1 SGHTA and CDR2 FQGNSA. CDR3 length: 13 residues. CDR3 nucleotides: TGTGCCAGCAGCTTAGGGCAGGGAGAGACCCAGTACTTC. Its translation is CASSLGQGETQYF.

In its sample, this clonotype was seen many times. The genes are TRBV9 and TRBJ2-1, with D perhaps TRBD1 or TRBD2 (5 bases each). The V end was cut by 3 bases, the J end by 8 bases, with 9 bases between. Per the germline V gene, CDR1 is SGDLS and CDR2 is YYNGEE. There are 12 residues in the CDR3. CDR3 DNA: TGTGCCAGCAGCGGTGGGGGTGATGAGCAGTTCTTC. Protein sequence: CASSGGGDEQFF. Combining the CDR3 with reference TRBV9 and TRBJ2-1 gives the whole variable domain DSGVTQTPKHLITATGQRVTLRCSPRSGDLSVYWYQQSLDQGLQFLIQYYNGEERAKGNILERFSAQQFPDLHSELNLSSLELGDSALYFCASSGGGDEQFFGPGTRLTVL.

This clonotype was detected many times. The V and J genes are TRBV6-5 and TRBJ2-7; D may be TRBD1 or TRBD2 (5 bases each). V was cut by 2 bases and J by 2 bases, with 22 bases left in between. The CDR3 covers 18 residues. From germline, CDR1 is MNHEY and CDR2 SVGAGI. As DNA, the CDR3 is TGTGCCAGCAGTTACACCGTACCGCGACGGGGCGATACCTACGAGCAGTACTTC. It specifies CASSYTVPRRGDTYEQYF.

This clonotype was found many times. This rearrangement joins TRBV10-3 to TRBJ2-3; D may be TRBD2 (5 bases). Germline CDR1 is ENHRY and CDR2 is SYGVKD. The CDR3 has 13 amino acids. V lost 6 bases and J 7 bases, leaving 14 bases between the germline ends. This CDR3 is CAIRESSGNTQYF. The CDR3 nucleotides are TGTGCCATCAGAGAAAGTTCCGGGAATACGCAGTATTTT.

This clonotype is medium-sized in the sample. The rearrangement joins TRBV6-5 to TRBJ2-6; perhaps TRBD2 as D (5 bases). This CDR3 region has 16 residues. V was pared by 0 bases and J by 2 bases, with 8 bases between. Germline V CDR1 and CDR2: MNHEY, SVGAGI. CDR3 in DNA: TGTGCCAGCAGTTACTCTGGAGGAACTGGGGCCAACGTCCTGACTTTC. Protein sequence: CASSYSGGTGANVLTF.

This clonotype was counted many times. The genes are TRBV28 and TRBJ2-4, with no clear D. Germline V gene lookup returns CDR1 MDHEN and CDR2 SYDVKM. The CDR3 extends over 16 amino acids. Trimming left V 7 bases short and J 0 bases short, with 16 bases between. In DNA, the CDR3 is TGTGCCAGCATGTCCCTGGCAGCACTAGCCAAAAACATTCAGTACTTC. Its translation: CASMSLAALAKNIQYF.

On this clonotype itself: A much larger clonotype is one base distant, so this may be a read error. The chain employs TRBV20-1 and TRBJ2-3; D perhaps matches TRBD2 (6 bases). V dropped 5 bases and J dropped 2 bases, with 14 bases sitting between them. The CDR3 loop spans 14 amino acids. Per germline, CDR1 DFQATT and CDR2 SNEGSKA (reference sequence). CDR3 nucleotides: TGCAGTGCTTGGCCTAGCGCCAACACAGATACGCAGTATTTT. It encodes CSAWPSANTDTQYF.

V usage is TRBV6-1 and J usage is TRBJ2-2, with TRBD2 matching 10 bases. Germline CDR1 MNHNS, CDR2 SASEGT. The CDR3 sequence is 16 residues long. The trim removed 5 bases at V and 1 base at J, leaving 4 bases unmatched. CDR3 residues: CASSPRLAGNTGELFF. The CDR3 DNA is TGTGCCAGCAGTCCCCGACTAGCGGGGAACACCGGGGAGCTGTTTTTT.

This clonotype rates as medium-sized. The chain links TRBV20-1 to TRBJ2-1; 9 nucleotides agree with TRBD2. This CDR3 has 15 amino acids. Germline CDR1 DFQATT, CDR2 SNEGSKA (reference sequence). V was pared by 0 bases and J by 2 bases, with 2 bases of the junction left unmatched. The DNA for the CDR3 is TGCAGTGCTAGAGAGCGGGAGGGTACCTACAATGAGCAGTTCTTC. This encodes CSAREREGTYNEQFF.

This clonotype has ten or more counts. The gene calls are TRBV12-3 or TRBV12-4 and TRBJ1-2; D gene unclear. The CDR3 is 13 amino acids. The V and J ends lost 0 bases and 8 bases respectively, with 10 bases between them. Here the CDR3 DNA reads TGTGCCAGCAGTTTAGCGCTGGGCCGCGGCTACACCTTC. It translates to CASSLALGRGYTF.

This clonotype was seen many times. The chain combines TRBV29-1 with TRBJ2-5; 10 nucleotides match TRBD1. The ends lost 3 bases at V and 5 bases at J; junction bases unmatched: 6. The germline V gene encodes CDR1 SQVTM and CDR2 ANQGSEA. The CDR3 has 14 residues. The CDR3 is CSVERTGGSETQYF. CDR3 in DNA: TGCAGCGTTGAGCGGACAGGGGGATCGGAGACCCAGTACTTC.

The table lists this clonotype with many counts. V and J are TRBV6-6 and TRBJ2-7; possibly TRBD1 for D (5 bases). Trimming cost V 2 bases and J 7 bases, with 9 bases left between them. This CDR3 is 12 amino acids long. Germline V gene sequence: CDR1 MNHNY, CDR2 SVGAGI (reference sequence). The DNA for the CDR3 is TGTGCCAGCAGTTACCAGGGCTGGGAGCAGTACTTC. As protein: CASSYQGWEQYF.

This clonotype has a count of ten or more. The V call is TRBV20-1, the J call TRBJ2-7; 8 nucleotides align to TRBD2. V shed 4 bases, J shed 5 bases, and the junction held 10 bases outside the gene matches. This CDR3 comprises 14 residues. Germline assignment: CDR1 DFQATT and CDR2 SNEGSKA (reference sequence). The CDR3 DNA is TGCAGTGCTATCACAAGCGGGAGATGGGACGAGCAGTACTTC. It translates to CSAITSGRWDEQYF.

This clonotype was detected many times. The V gene is TRBV27, the J gene TRBJ2-7, with 8 bases lining up with TRBD1. The ends lost 6 bases at V and 7 bases at J; junction bases unmatched: 20. Germline lookup yields CDR1 MNHEY and CDR2 SMNVEV (reference sequence). The CDR3 has 17 amino acids. Written as DNA, the CDR3 is TGTGCCAGCAGACTATATTTCGGACAGGGATCTCCTGGGGAGCAGTACTTC. Translation gives CASRLYFGQGSPGEQYF.